This T cell receptor beta chain originates from a study of shared clonotypes between healthy human individuals. Study as a whole: Per donor, three plates held CD4 naive cells, three held CD4 memory, two held CD8 naive and one held CD8 memory.

Germline V gene sequence: CDR1 ENHRY, CDR2 SYGVKD. This CDR3 has 16 amino acids. V was shortened by 1 base and J by 0 bases, with 13 bases between the two germline ends. Regarding this clone: As yet, its antigen is unknown.

The protocol was immunoSEQ multiplex PCR, while the TCRdb copy is restricted to in-frame clones and leaves out a portion. The sample includes under 750,000 clones, approximately 72% of them seen just once. CD45RA+ naive and CD45RA-negative memory subsets were separated from CD4+ cells. Study observations and caveats: Non-shared clonotypes displayed generation probabilities falling below those of clonotypes present in all four donors.

The clonotype comes from a woman aged 25 to 39 in good health. The sample comprised memory CD4+ T cells sorted from blood. Subset specified: CD45RA-negative fraction. The chain combines TRBV10-3 with TRBJ2-7; D is tentatively TRBD1 or TRBD2 (5 bases each). The CDR3 here is CAISEFGTGSSYEQYF. The CDR3 bases are TGTGCCATCAGTGAGTTCGGGACGGGGAGCTCCTACGAGCAGTACTTC.